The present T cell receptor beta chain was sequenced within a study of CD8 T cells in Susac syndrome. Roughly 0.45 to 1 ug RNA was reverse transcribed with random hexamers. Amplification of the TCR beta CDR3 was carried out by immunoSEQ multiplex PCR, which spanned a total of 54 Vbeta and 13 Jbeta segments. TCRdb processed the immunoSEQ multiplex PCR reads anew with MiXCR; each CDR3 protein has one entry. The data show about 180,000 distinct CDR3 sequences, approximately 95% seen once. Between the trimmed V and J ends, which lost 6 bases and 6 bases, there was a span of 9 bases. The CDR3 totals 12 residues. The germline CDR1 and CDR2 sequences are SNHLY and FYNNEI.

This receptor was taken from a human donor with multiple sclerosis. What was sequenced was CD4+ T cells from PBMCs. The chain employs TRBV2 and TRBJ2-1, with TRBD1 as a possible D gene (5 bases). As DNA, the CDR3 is TGTGCCAGCAGGGCGACAGTCAATGAGCAGTTCTTC. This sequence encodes CASRATVNEQFF.